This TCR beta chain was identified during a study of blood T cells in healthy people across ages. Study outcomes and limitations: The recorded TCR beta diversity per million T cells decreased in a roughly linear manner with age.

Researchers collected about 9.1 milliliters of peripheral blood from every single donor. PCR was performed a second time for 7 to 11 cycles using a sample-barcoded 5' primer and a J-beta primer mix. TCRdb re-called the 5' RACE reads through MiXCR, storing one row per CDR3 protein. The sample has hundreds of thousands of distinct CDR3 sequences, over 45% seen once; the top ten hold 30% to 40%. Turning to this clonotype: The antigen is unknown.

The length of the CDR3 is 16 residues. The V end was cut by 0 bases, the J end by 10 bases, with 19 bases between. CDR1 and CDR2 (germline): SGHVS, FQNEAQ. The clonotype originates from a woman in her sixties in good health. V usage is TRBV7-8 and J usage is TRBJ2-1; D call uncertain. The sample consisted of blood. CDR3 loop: CASSLAGLVPSNEQFF. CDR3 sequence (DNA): TGTGCCAGCAGCTTAGCGGGTCTAGTCCCTAGTAACGAGCAGTTCTTC.